This TCR beta chain was recovered during a study of PD-1 blockade in classical Hodgkin lymphoma. In the case of this clone: Its antigen remains unknown.

The length of the CDR3 is 13 residues. V was pared by 4 bases and J by 2 bases, with 8 bases between. Germline V gene sequence: CDR1 SGDLS, CDR2 YYNGEE. Overall study results and limits: Relative to healthy donors, newly diagnosed patients reportedly had lower baseline TCR diversity, which was reported as lower still in relapsed/refractory patients.

The patients all showed relapse after autologous stem cell transplantation, while their brentuximab vedotin exposure varied. Each best response was a complete response, a partial response or progressive disease. Generated by immunoSEQ multiplex PCR, the TCRdb table keeps only in-frame clones and is missing some. Here the sample spans about 35,000 clones, around 80% being singletons. The chain employs TRBV9 and TRBJ2-3; D gene uncertain. This receptor was taken from a human donor with classical Hodgkin lymphoma. The sample in question was peripheral blood mononuclear cells (PBMCs), obtained before the second cycle of nivolumab. CDR3 DNA: TGTGCCAGCAGCCTCGAGAACACAGATACGCAGTATTTT. It translates to CASSLENTDTQYF. The complete variable domain, with remaining parts taken from reference TRBV9 and TRBJ2-3, reads DSGVTQTPKHLITATGQRVTLRCSPRSGDLSVYWYQQSLDQGLQFLIQYYNGEERAKGNILERFSAQQFPDLHSELNLSSLELGDSALYFCASSLENTDTQYFGPGTRLTVL.